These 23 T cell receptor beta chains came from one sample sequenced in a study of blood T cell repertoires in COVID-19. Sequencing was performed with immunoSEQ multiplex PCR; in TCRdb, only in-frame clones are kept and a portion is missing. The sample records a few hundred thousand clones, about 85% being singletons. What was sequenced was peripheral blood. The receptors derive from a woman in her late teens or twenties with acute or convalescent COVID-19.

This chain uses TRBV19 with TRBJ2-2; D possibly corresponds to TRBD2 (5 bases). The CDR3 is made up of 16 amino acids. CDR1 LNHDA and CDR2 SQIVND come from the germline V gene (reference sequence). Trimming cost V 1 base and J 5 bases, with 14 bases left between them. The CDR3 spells CASSIVAGRETGELFF. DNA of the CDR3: TGTGCCAGTAGTATAGTTGCAGGTAGGGAGACCGGGGAGCTGTTTTTT.

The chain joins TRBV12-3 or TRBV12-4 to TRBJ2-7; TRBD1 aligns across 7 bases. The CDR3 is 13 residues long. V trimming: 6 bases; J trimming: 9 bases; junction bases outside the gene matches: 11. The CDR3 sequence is CASSLRGPSGQYF. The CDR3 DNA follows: TGTGCCAGCAGCTTAAGGGGGCCCAGCGGGCAGTACTTC.

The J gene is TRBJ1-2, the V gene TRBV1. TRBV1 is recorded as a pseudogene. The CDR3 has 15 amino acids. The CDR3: CTSSQVKGANYGYTF. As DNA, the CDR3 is TGCACCAGCAGCCAAGTCAAGGGAGCTAACTATGGCTACACCTTC.

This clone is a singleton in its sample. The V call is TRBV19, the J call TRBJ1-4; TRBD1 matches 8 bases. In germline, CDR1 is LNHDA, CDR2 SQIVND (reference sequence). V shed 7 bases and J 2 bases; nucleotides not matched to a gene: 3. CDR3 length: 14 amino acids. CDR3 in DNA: TGTGCCAGTACAGGGGGCTCGACTAATGAAAAACTGTTTTTT. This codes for CASTGGSTNEKLFF.

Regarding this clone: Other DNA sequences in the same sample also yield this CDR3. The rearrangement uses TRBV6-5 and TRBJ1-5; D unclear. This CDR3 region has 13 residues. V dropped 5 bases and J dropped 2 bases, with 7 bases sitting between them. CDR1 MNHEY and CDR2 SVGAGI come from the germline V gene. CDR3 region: CASSPPGNQPQHF. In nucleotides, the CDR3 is TGTGCCAGCAGTCCTCCAGGCAATCAGCCCCAGCATTTT.

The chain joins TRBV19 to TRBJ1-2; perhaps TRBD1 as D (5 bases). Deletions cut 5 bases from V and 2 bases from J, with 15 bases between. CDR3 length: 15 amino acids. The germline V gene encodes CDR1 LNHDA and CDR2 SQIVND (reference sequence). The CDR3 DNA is TGTGCCAGTAGTCTTTCGGGGGTTTTAAACTATGGCTACACCTTC. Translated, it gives CASSLSGVLNYGYTF.

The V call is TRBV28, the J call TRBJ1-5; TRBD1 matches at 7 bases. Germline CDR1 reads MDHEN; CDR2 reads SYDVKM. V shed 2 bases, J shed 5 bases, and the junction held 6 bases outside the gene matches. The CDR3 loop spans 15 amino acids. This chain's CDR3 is CASSLQGEVDQPQHF. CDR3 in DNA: TGTGCCAGCAGTTTACAGGGGGAGGTCGATCAGCCCCAGCATTTT. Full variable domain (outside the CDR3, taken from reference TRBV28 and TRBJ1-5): DVKVTQSSRYLVKRTGEKVFLECVQDMDHENMFWYRQDPGLGLRLIYFSYDVKMKEKGDIPEGYSVSREKKERFSLILESASTNQTSMYLCASSLQGEVDQPQHFGDGTRLSIL.

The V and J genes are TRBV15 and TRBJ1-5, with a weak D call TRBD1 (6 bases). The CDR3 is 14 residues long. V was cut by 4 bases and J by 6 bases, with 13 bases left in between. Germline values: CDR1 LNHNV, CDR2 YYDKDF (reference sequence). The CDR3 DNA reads TGTGCCACCAGCATAGCAGGGGCAGGTCAGCCCCAGCATTTT. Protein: CATSIAGAGQPQHF.

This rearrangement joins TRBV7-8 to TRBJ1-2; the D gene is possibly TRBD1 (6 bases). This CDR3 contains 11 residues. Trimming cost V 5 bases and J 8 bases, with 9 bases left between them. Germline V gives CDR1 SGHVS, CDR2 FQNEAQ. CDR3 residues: CASSQGGGYTF. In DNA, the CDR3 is TGTGCCAGCAGCCAAGGGGGAGGCTACACCTTC. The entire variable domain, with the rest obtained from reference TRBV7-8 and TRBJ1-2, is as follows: GAGVSQSPRYKVAKRGQDVALRCDPISGHVSLFWYQQALGQGPEFLTYFQNEAQLDKSGLPSDRFFAERPEGSVSTLKIQRTQQEDSAVYLCASSQGGGYTFGSGTRLTVV.

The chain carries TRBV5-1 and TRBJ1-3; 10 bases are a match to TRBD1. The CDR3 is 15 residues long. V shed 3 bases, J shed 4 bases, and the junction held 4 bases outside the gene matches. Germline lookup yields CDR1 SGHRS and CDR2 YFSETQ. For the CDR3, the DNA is TGCGCCAGCAGCTCTGACAGGGGGCAGGGAAACACCATATATTTT. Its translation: CASSSDRGQGNTIYF.

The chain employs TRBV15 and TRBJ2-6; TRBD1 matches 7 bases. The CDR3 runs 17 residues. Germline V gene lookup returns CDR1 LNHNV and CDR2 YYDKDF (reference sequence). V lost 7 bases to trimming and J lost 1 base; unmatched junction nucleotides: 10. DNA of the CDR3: TGTGCCACCACTCGACAGGGAGCCGCGTCTGGGGCCAACGTCCTGACTTTC. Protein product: CATTRQGAASGANVLTF. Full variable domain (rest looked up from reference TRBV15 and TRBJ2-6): DAMVIQNPRYQVTQFGKPVTLSCSQTLNHNVMYWYQQKSSQAPKLLFHYYDKDFNNEADTPDNFQSRRPNTSFCFLDIRSPGLGDTAMYLCATTRQGAASGANVLTFGAGSRLTVL.

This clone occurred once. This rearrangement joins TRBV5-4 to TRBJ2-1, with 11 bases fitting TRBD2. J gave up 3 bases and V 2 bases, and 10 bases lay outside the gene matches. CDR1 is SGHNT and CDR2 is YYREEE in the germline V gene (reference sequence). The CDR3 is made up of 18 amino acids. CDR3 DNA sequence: TGTGCCAGCAGCTTAAATGGTCCTAGCGGGGGGCGCTACAATGAGCAGTTCTTC. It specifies CASSLNGPSGGRYNEQFF. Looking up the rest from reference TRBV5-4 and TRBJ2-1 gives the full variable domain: ETGVTQSPTHLIKTRGQQVTLRCSSQSGHNTVSWYQQALGQGPQFIFQYYREEENGRGNFPPRFSGLQFPNYSSELNVNALELDDSALYLCASSLNGPSGGRYNEQFFGPGTRLTVL.

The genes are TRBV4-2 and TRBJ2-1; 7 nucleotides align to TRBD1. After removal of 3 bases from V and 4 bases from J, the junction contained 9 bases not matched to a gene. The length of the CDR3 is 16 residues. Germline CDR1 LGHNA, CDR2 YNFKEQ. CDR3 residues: CASSQETGRSYNEQFF. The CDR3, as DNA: TGTGCCAGCAGCCAGGAGACAGGGCGGTCATACAATGAGCAGTTCTTC.

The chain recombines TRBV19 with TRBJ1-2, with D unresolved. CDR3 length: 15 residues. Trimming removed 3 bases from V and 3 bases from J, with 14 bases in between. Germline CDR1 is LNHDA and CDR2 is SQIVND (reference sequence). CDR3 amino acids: CASSIGPTPDYGYTF. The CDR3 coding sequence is TGTGCCAGTAGTATTGGTCCTACTCCGGACTATGGCTACACCTTC.

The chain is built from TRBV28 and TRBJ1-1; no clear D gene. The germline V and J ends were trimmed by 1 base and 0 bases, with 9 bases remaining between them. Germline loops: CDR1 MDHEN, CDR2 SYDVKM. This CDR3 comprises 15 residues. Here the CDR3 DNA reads TGTGCCAGCAGTTTATCGCGTCTCATGAACACTGAAGCTTTCTTT. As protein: CASSLSRLMNTEAFF. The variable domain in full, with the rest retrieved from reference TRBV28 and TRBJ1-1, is DVKVTQSSRYLVKRTGEKVFLECVQDMDHENMFWYRQDPGLGLRLIYFSYDVKMKEKGDIPEGYSVSREKKERFSLILESASTNQTSMYLCASSLSRLMNTEAFFGQGTRLTVV.

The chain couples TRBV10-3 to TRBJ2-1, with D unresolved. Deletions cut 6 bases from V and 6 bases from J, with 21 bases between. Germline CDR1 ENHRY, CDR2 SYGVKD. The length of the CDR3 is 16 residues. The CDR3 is CAISPLRVQTSNEQFF. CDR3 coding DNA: TGTGCCATCAGCCCCCTACGGGTTCAAACTTCCAATGAGCAGTTCTTC.

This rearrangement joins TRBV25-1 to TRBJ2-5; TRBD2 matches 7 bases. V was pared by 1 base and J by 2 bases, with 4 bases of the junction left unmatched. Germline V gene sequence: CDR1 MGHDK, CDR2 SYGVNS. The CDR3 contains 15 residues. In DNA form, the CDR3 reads TGTGCCAGCAGTGAATTTTGGGGGGGGCAAGAGACCCAGTACTTC. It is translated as CASSEFWGGQETQYF. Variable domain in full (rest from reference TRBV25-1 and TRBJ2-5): EADIYQTPRYLVIGTGKKITLECSQTMGHDKMYWYQQDPGMELHLIHYSYGVNSTEKGDLSSESTVSRIRTEHFPLTLESARPSHTSQYLCASSEFWGGQETQYFGPGTRLLVL.

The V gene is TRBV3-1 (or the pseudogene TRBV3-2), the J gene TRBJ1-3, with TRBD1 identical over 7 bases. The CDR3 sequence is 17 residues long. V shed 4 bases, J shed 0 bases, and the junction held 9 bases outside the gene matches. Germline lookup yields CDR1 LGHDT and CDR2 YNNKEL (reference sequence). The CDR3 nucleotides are TGTGCCAGCAGCCGAGGACAGGCGACTTACTCTGGAAACACCATATATTTT. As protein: CASSRGQATYSGNTIYF.

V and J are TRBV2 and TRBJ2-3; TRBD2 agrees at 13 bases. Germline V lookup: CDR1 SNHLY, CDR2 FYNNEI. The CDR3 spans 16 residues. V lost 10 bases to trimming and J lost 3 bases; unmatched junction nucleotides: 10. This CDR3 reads CATLEGLAGITDTQYF. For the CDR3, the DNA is TGTGCCACCCTCGAGGGACTAGCGGGAATTACAGATACGCAGTATTTT.

This CDR3 is CAISESTGSNQPQHF. The CDR3 DNA sequence: TGTGCCATCAGTGAGTCTACAGGGTCTAATCAGCCCCAGCATTTT. The genes are TRBV10-3 and TRBJ1-5; possibly TRBD1 for D (6 bases). Trimming took off 0 bases at V and 4 bases at J, with 10 bases between the two ends. This CDR3 has 15 amino acids. Germline V CDR1 and CDR2: ENHRY, SYGVKD.

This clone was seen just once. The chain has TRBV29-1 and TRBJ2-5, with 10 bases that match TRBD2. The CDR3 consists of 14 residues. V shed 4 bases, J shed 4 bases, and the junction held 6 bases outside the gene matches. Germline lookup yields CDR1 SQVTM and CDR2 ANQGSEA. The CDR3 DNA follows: TGCAGCGTTGGGGAGCGGGGGGGCCGAGAGACCCAGTACTTC. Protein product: CSVGERGGRETQYF.

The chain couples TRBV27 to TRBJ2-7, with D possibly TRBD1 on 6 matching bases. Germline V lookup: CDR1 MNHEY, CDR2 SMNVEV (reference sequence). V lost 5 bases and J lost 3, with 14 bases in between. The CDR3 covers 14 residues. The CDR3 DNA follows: TGTGCCAGCAGTGGGGGCTCAACAGGCTACGAGCAGTACTTC. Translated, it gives CASSGGSTGYEQYF.

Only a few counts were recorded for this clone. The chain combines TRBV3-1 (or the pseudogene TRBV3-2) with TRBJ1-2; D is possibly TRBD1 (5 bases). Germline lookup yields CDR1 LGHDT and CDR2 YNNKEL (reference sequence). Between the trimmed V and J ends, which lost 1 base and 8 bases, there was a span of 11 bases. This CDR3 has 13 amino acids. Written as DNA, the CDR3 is TGTGCCAGCAGCCAAGGCAGGGTTATCGGCTACACCTTC. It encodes CASSQGRVIGYTF.